This T cell receptor (beta chain) was recovered during a study of CD8 T cells in Susac syndrome. V was clipped by 2 bases and J by 4 bases, with 13 bases between them. Germline V gene sequence: CDR1 KGHDR, CDR2 SFDVKD. This CDR3 is 16 amino acids long. Peripheral blood CD8+ and CD4+ T cells were profiled by TCR beta sequencing. The multiple sclerosis controls were treatment-naive patients affected by stable or active relapsing-remitting disease. The RNA, about 0.45 to 1 ug, was put through reverse transcription using random hexamers. TCR beta CDR3 was amplified by immunoSEQ covering 54 Vbeta and 13 Jbeta. One entry per CDR3 protein, called by TCRdb with MiXCR from the immunoSEQ multiplex PCR reads. The sample records 300,000 to 350,000 distinct CDR3 sequences, around 92% being singletons.

The rearrangement joins TRBV24-1 to TRBJ2-2, with D possibly TRBD2 on 5 matching bases. The receptor's source is a human donor with multiple sclerosis. Sequenced sample: CD4+ T cells from PBMCs. The CDR3 here is CATSDYEGVGTGELFF. The CDR3 DNA reads TGTGCCACCAGTGATTACGAGGGCGTCGGCACCGGGGAGCTGTTTTTT.